This is a list of T cell receptor beta chains from one sample in a study of T cells in Graves' hyperthyroidism and ophthalmopathy. One entry per CDR3 protein, called by TCRdb with MiXCR from the multiplex PCR reads. The sample contains about 510,000 distinct CDR3 sequences, about 46% of which appear only once. Sequenced sample: peripheral blood or thyroid tissue (not recorded which). These receptors were taken from an adult woman with Graves' disease, either hyperthyroidism or ophthalmopathy (not recorded which). CDR3s include the opening cysteine and the closing phenylalanine or tryptophan.

TRBJ2-7	TRBV25-1	CASSEYGTEKAYEQYF
TRBJ2-3	TRBV30	CAWAGGPTDTQYF
TRBJ1-1	TRBV29-1	CSADMTGWYTEAFF
TRBJ2-3	TRBV2	CASSLAGVADTQYF
TRBJ1-1	TRBV7-9	CASSLDEAFF
TRBJ1-1	TRBV7-3	CASSPSTENTEAFF
TRBJ1-3	TRBV12-3/TRBV12-4	CASRRDQGDENTIYF
TRBJ1-1	TRBV12-3/TRBV12-4	CASKDGWNTEAFF
TRBJ1-2	TRBV29-1	CSVEDWGQLSYGYTF
TRBJ1-4	TRBV2	CASSHEKLFF
TRBJ2-7	TRBV11-2	CASSLDLAGPYEQYF
TRBJ1-2	TRBV7-2	CASSQGTGGTVDTYGYTF
TRBJ1-1	TRBV20-1	CSASDRGHGGDTEAFF
TRBJ1-1	TRBV4-3	CASSQDLGGVNTEAFF
TRBJ2-7	TRBV10-3	CASSSLGLANEQYF
TRBJ2-5	TRBV20-1	CSAPRTSWYQETQYF
TRBJ2-2	TRBV7-2	CASSLRFRDSDTGELFF
TRBJ2-2	TRBV9	CASSVAPGVGAGELFF
TRBJ1-3	TRBV7-8	CASSLGTTGNTIYF
TRBJ2-7	TRBV7-3	CASSPKPVGEQYF
TRBJ1-5	TRBV15	CATSSSVGQPQHF
TRBJ2-5	TRBV4-3	CASSPGTGGQETQYF
TRBJ1-2	TRBV9	CASSAATGTDGYTF
TRBJ1-3	TRBV12-3/TRBV12-4	CASTNDGAGGSYTIYF
TRBJ1-1	TRBV7-9	CASSLGGGAPEAFF
TRBJ1-5	TRBV24-1	CATSTDLGNQPQHF
TRBJ1-5	TRBV28	CATRGSGQPQHF
TRBJ1-4	TRBV4-2	CASSQEIVGHRGKLFF